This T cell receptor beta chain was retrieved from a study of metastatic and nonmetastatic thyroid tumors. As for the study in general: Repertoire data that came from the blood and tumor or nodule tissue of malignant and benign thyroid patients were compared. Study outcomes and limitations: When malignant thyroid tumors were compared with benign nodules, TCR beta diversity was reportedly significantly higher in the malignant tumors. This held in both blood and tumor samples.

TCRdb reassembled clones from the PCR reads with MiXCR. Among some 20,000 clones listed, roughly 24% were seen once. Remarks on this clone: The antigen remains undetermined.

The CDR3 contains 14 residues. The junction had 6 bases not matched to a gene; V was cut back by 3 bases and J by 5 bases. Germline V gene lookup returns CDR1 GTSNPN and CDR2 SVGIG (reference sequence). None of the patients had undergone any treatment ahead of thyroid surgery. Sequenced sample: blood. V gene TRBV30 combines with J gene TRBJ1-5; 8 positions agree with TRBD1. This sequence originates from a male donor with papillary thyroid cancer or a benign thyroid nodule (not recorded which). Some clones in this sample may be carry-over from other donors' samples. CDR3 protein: CAWSADRGHQPQHF. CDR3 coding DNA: TGTGCCTGGAGCGCCGACAGGGGACATCAGCCCCAGCATTTT.